The 27 T cell receptor beta chains below were found in one sample sequenced in a study of T cell repertoires in cytomegalovirus infection (dated 2019 in TCRdb). The data were produced on an Illumina HiSeq 1500. The raw public reads went through TCRdb reprocessing: fastp at Q25, MiXCR clone calling, in-frame beta chains kept. Records with the same CDR3 protein are collapsed into one entry carrying the most frequent genes and DNA. The sample data list about 200,000 distinct CDR3 sequences, and 8% to 10% of these were observed just once. The top ten clonotypes cover about 4.6% of the sample. Sequenced input: PBMCs. Receptors were obtained from a human donor in good health (CMV status not recorded). Some clones in this sample may be carry-over from other donors' samples.

Ten or more counts support this clonotype. V gene TRBV6-1 combines with J gene TRBJ2-7; 11 nucleotides align to TRBD2. Germline assignment: CDR1 MNHNS and CDR2 SASEGT. The CDR3 totals 15 residues. The J segment lost 7 bases and the V segment lost 6 bases, leaving 11 bases of the junction unmatched. In DNA, the CDR3 is TGTGCCAGCAGACAGGGGAGGCTAGCGGGAGGAGAGCAGTACTTC. It translates to CASRQGRLAGGEQYF.

The rearrangement uses TRBV7-2 and TRBJ1-2; no reliable D call. The CDR3 extends over 17 amino acids. Trimming removed 1 base at V and 0 bases at J, with 15 bases between. The germline V gene encodes CDR1 SGHTA and CDR2 FQGNSA. The CDR3 sequence is CASSLVGMGRPNYGYTF. The DNA of the CDR3 is TGTGCCAGCAGCTTAGTGGGAATGGGAAGGCCTAACTATGGCTACACCTTC. The entire variable domain, with the rest obtained from reference TRBV7-2 and TRBJ1-2, is as follows: GAGVSQSPSNKVTEKGKDVELRCDPISGHTALYWYRQSLGQGLEFLIYFQGNSAPDKSGLPSDRFSAERTGGSVSTLTIQRTQQEDSAVYLCASSLVGMGRPNYGYTFGSGTRLTVV.

At least ten counts were recorded for this clonotype. The rearrangement links TRBV19 to TRBJ1-2; D is unclear. The CDR3 consists of 15 residues. V dropped 0 bases and J dropped 6 bases, with 14 bases sitting between them. Germline V gene sequence: CDR1 LNHDA, CDR2 SQIVND (reference sequence). The CDR3: CASSIDQGKLDGYTF. The CDR3, as DNA: TGTGCCAGTAGTATAGATCAAGGGAAACTCGATGGCTACACCTTC.

This clonotype was seen only a few times. The gene calls are TRBV28 and TRBJ1-1; no clear D gene. Germline V gives CDR1 MDHEN, CDR2 SYDVKM. The germline V and J ends were trimmed by 7 bases and 7 bases, with 13 bases remaining between them. This CDR3 has 12 amino acids. CDR3 sequence: CASTPPGGEAFF. Here the CDR3 DNA reads TGTGCCAGCACTCCCCCGGGTGGTGAAGCTTTCTTT. The full variable domain, rest sourced from reference TRBV28 and TRBJ1-1, is DVKVTQSSRYLVKRTGEKVFLECVQDMDHENMFWYRQDPGLGLRLIYFSYDVKMKEKGDIPEGYSVSREKKERFSLILESASTNQTSMYLCASTPPGGEAFFGQGTRLTVV.

This clonotype was observed many times. The chain uses TRBV7-2 and TRBJ2-2; D is uncertain. The CDR3 consists of 15 residues. Per germline, CDR1 SGHTA and CDR2 FQGNSA. Trimming pared 1 base from V and 4 bases from J, leaving 10 bases between. The chain's CDR3 is CASSLEVKVTGELFF. In DNA, the CDR3 is TGTGCCAGCAGCTTAGAGGTCAAGGTCACCGGGGAGCTGTTTTTT.

This chain joins TRBV29-1 and TRBJ1-3, with 7 bases identical to TRBD1. Germline values: CDR1 SQVTM, CDR2 ANQGSEA. Germline trimming cut 3 bases from V and 3 bases from J; bases unmatched to any gene: 5. The CDR3 is 14 amino acids. CDR3 in DNA: TGCAGCGTTGATGGTGACAGGGATGGAAACACCATATATTTT. Residues: CSVDGDRDGNTIYF.

This clonotype has at least ten counts. The chain links TRBV7-6 to TRBJ2-7, with 10 bases lining up with TRBD1. The CDR3 is 15 residues long. Per the germline V gene, CDR1 is SGHVS and CDR2 is FNYEAQ. Trimming cost V 0 bases and J 4 bases; bases outside gene matches: 3. The CDR3 reads CASSLAWDRGYEQYF. The CDR3 DNA reads as TGTGCCAGCAGCTTAGCCTGGGACAGGGGATACGAGCAGTACTTC. The full variable domain, its missing parts supplied by reference TRBV7-6 and TRBJ2-7, is GAGVSQSPRYKVTKRGQDVALRCDPISGHVSLYWYRQALGQGPEFLTYFNYEAQQDKSGLPNDRFSAERPEGSISTLTIQRTEQRDSAMYRCASSLAWDRGYEQYFGPGTRLTVT.

This clonotype came up once. A clone one base away is much larger, so this may be a read error. V is TRBV6-2 or TRBV6-3 and J is TRBJ2-1, with D perhaps TRBD2 (5 bases). Germline CDR1 reads MNHEY; CDR2 reads SVGEGT. This CDR3 contains 15 residues. CDR3 nucleotide sequence: TGTGCCGGCAGTGCTCTGGGAGCGGCCTACAATGAGCAGTTCTTC. This gives the protein CAGSALGAAYNEQFF.

This clonotype was counted many times. The chain employs TRBV28 and TRBJ1-4, with a tentative D call TRBD1 (5 bases). The germline CDR1 and CDR2 sequences are MDHEN and SYDVKM. This CDR3 has 15 amino acids. Trimming removed 7 bases at V and 5 bases at J, with 17 bases between. The CDR3 protein is CASTPSGGGNEKLFF. In nucleotides, the CDR3 is TGTGCCAGCACCCCTTCGGGGGGGGGGAATGAAAAACTGTTTTTT.

This clonotype was observed many times. The chain joins TRBV7-6 to TRBJ2-7, with D uncertain. V dropped 5 bases and J dropped 5 bases, with 4 bases sitting between them. CDR3 length: 10 residues. Germline CDR1 reads SGHVS; CDR2 reads FNYEAQ. CDR3 sequence: CASSNDEQYF. The CDR3 DNA is TGTGCCAGCAGCAACGACGAGCAGTACTTC.

The J gene is TRBJ1-5, the V gene TRBV2; 9 bases agree with TRBD1. CDR1 is SNHLY, CDR2 FYNNEI, per germline. The CDR3 runs 14 residues. V was pared by 7 bases and J by 5 bases, with 6 bases of the junction left unmatched. The DNA of the CDR3 is TGTGCCAGCACTGAGGACAGGGGCGATCAGCCCCAGCATTTT. This gives the protein CASTEDRGDQPQHF.

Worth noting for this clonotype: This could be a read error, since a much larger clone is one nucleotide away. The chain has TRBV6-2 or TRBV6-3 and TRBJ1-1; D call uncertain. With 4 bases removed from V and 0 bases from J, the gap between germline ends came to 9 bases. This CDR3 comprises 14 residues. Per the germline V gene, CDR1 is MNHEY and CDR2 is SVGEGT. Here the CDR3 reads CASSFAALNTEAFF. As DNA, the CDR3 is TGTGCCAGCAGTTTCGCCGCGTTGAACACTGAAGCTTTCTTT.

This clonotype was seen more than once but under ten times. This chain connects TRBV11-3 to TRBJ2-7; D unclear. This CDR3 has 13 residues. The V and J ends lost 0 bases and 5 bases respectively, with 8 bases between them. In germline, CDR1 is SGHNT, CDR2 YENEEA. DNA of the CDR3: TGTGCCAGCAGCTTAGATTCGGTCGACGAGCAGTACTTC. It translates to CASSLDSVDEQYF.

In this sample, this clonotype turned up many times. CDR3 residues: CASSYGTGAGGANVLTF. In DNA form, the CDR3 reads TGTGCCAGCAGTTACGGGACAGGGGCGGGAGGGGCCAACGTCCTGACTTTC. The rearrangement joins TRBV6-5 to TRBJ2-6, with TRBD1 matching 10 bases. Germline loops: CDR1 MNHEY, CDR2 SVGAGI. The CDR3 spans 17 residues. Trimming at V came to 2 bases and at J to 4 bases, leaving 5 bases not matched to a gene.

In this sample, this clonotype turned up many times. The chain is built from TRBV7-2 and TRBJ1-5; 8 bases are a match to TRBD1. Germline V gene data show CDR1 as SGHTA and CDR2 as FQGNSA. CDR3 length equals 13 residues. V trimming: 5 bases; J trimming: 7 bases; junction bases outside the gene matches: 4. CDR3 nucleotide sequence: TGTGCCAGCAGCGGACAGGGATGGCAGCCCCAGCATTTT. This translates into CASSGQGWQPQHF.

This clonotype occurred many times. The chain links TRBV7-2 to TRBJ2-1, with D maybe TRBD1 (6 bases). Germline CDR1 is SGHTA and CDR2 is FQGNSA. The V gene lost 5 bases and the J gene lost 1 base, with 15 bases spanning the gap. The CDR3 runs to 16 residues. CDR3 DNA: TGTGCCAGCAGCCCCTCTCCAGGGGTGTCCTACAATGAGCAGTTCTTC. Its protein product is CASSPSPGVSYNEQFF.

This clonotype was recorded many times. The chain combines TRBV7-8 with TRBJ1-1; D is unclear. Per germline, CDR1 SGHVS and CDR2 FQNEAQ. Trimming pared 2 bases from V and 0 bases from J, leaving 16 bases between. CDR3 length equals 17 residues. The CDR3 here is CASSLRVVAGLNTEAFF. CDR3 bases: TGTGCCAGCAGCTTAAGAGTGGTCGCCGGCTTGAACACTGAAGCTTTCTTT.

This clonotype has ten or more counts. The V gene is TRBV7-8, the J gene TRBJ2-3; D is ambiguous. V lost 4 bases to trimming and J lost 2 bases, with 13 bases between them. There are 15 residues in the CDR3. CDR1 SGHVS and CDR2 FQNEAQ come from the germline V gene. CDR3 nucleotide sequence: TGTGCCAGCAGCTCAGCTGCCCTCGACACAGATACGCAGTATTTT. Translated: CASSSAALDTDTQYF.

Worth noting for this clonotype: It is unclear where the CDR3 begins or ends on the DNA, so no DNA is shown, and the CDR3 is as TCRdb lists it. The genes are TRBV30 and TRBJ2-7; the DNA was not used to check the table's D call, TRBD1. The CDR3 region is 17 residues in length, termini included. Germline-derived CDR1 and CDR2 are GTSNPN and SVGIG (reference sequence). The CDR3 sequence is CAWTGSGGRTSSTSGGV.

This clonotype was seen a handful of times. The rearrangement uses TRBV19 and TRBJ2-1; 7 nucleotides line up with TRBD1. V dropped 5 bases and J dropped 7; count of bases not matched to a gene: 8. Germline CDR1 and CDR2: LNHDA and SQIVND (reference sequence). This CDR3 is built from 14 residues. As DNA, the CDR3 is TGTGCCAGTAGTCTCCGGGACAGTAGGAATGAGCAGTTCTTC. It yields the protein CASSLRDSRNEQFF.

This clonotype has a count of ten or more. This rearrangement joins TRBV7-9 to TRBJ2-2; the match to TRBD2 covers 8 bases. The germline CDR1 and CDR2 sequences are SEHNR and FQNEAQ (reference sequence). The CDR3 sequence is 15 residues long. V was clipped by 1 base and J by 6 bases; unmatched bases: 4. CDR3 protein: CASSLVRGASGELFF. In DNA form, the CDR3 reads TGTGCCAGCAGCTTAGTGCGGGGGGCCTCCGGGGAGCTGTTTTTT.

This clonotype was recorded at least ten times. This sequence joins TRBV28 and TRBJ2-6; no clear D. Germline V CDR1 and CDR2: MDHEN, SYDVKM. Trimming cost V 5 bases and J 2 bases, with 13 bases left between them. There are 16 residues in the CDR3. This CDR3 is CASSPYDTPGANVLTF. Here the CDR3 DNA reads TGTGCCAGCAGTCCATACGACACGCCTGGGGCCAACGTCCTGACTTTC.

The rearrangement uses TRBV29-1 and TRBJ2-2; 7 bases are shared with TRBD1. V gave up 0 bases and J gave up 7 bases; unmatched junction bases: 11. Germline V gene data show CDR1 as SQVTM and CDR2 as ANQGSEA. The length of the CDR3 is 16 residues. The chain's CDR3 is CSVEEEVGQHSGELFF. CDR3 nucleotide sequence: TGCAGCGTTGAAGAAGAGGTGGGACAGCATAGCGGGGAGCTGTTTTTT.

At least ten counts were recorded for this clonotype. The chain carries TRBV7-2 and TRBJ1-1; the D is unclear. Trimming took 5 bases from V and 4 from J, leaving 11 bases between them. Germline V gene sequence: CDR1 SGHTA, CDR2 FQGNSA. This CDR3 region has 13 residues. Here the CDR3 DNA reads TGTGCCAGCAGCCCGACGGGTAGCACTGAAGCTTTCTTT. Translation gives CASSPTGSTEAFF.

This clonotype was observed a few times. The V gene is TRBV5-1, the J gene TRBJ2-6; tentatively, D is TRBD2 (5 bases). The CDR3 has 18 amino acids. Germline CDR1 SGHRS, CDR2 YFSETQ. Trimming removed 0 bases from V and 1 base from J, with 14 bases in between. CDR3 sequence reads: CASSLAGHGMSGANVLTF. The CDR3 nucleotides read TGCGCCAGCAGCTTGGCCGGGCACGGGATGTCTGGGGCCAACGTCCTGACTTTC. Full variable domain (remainder filled in from reference TRBV5-1 and TRBJ2-6): KAGVTQTPRYLIKTRGQQVTLSCSPISGHRSVSWYQQTPGQGLQFLFEYFSETQRNKGNFPGRFSGRQFSNSRSEMNVSTLELGDSALYLCASSLAGHGMSGANVLTFGAGSRLTVL.

Many counts were recorded for this clonotype. The genes are TRBV4-2 and TRBJ2-1; D not resolved. V shed 0 bases and J shed 4 bases, with 7 bases lying between them. The CDR3 extends over 14 amino acids. CDR1 and CDR2 (germline): LGHNA, YNFKEQ. CDR3 DNA sequence: TGTGCCAGCAGCCAAGATTCCGATTACAATGAGCAGTTCTTC. Translated, it gives CASSQDSDYNEQFF.

This clonotype was detected ten times or more. J is TRBJ2-1 and V is TRBV12-3 or TRBV12-4; D unclear. The CDR3 length is 11 residues. V was pared by 6 bases and J by 8 bases, with 8 bases between. Here the CDR3 reads CASSQVDEQFF. The CDR3 DNA reads TGTGCCAGCAGCCAGGTAGATGAGCAGTTCTTC.